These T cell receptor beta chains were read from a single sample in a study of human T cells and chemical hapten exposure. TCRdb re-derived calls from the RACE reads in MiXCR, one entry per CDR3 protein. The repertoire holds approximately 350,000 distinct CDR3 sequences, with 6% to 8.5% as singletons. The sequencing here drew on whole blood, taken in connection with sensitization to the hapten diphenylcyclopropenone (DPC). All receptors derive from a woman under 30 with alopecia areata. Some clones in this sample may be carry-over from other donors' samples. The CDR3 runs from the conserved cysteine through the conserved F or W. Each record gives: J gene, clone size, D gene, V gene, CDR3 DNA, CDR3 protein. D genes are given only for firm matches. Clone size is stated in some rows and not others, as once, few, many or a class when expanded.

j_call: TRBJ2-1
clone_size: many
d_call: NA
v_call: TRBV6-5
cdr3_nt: TGTGCCAGCAGTTACTCGTGGGGTAGGAATGAGCAGTTCTTC
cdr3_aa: CASSYSWGRNEQFF

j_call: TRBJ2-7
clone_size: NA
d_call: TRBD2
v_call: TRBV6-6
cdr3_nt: TGTGCCAGCAGTCCCCGGACTAGCCCCCCCGGTATGGAGCAGTACTTC
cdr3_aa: CASSPRTSPPGMEQYF

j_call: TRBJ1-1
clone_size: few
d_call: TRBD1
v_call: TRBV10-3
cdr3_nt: TGTGCCATACAGGGGGCTATGGGGAGCACTGAAGCTTTCTTT
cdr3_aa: CAIQGAMGSTEAFF

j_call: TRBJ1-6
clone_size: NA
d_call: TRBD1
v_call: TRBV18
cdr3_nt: TGTGCCAGCTCACCAGGGACAGCGGGGAATTCACCCCTCCACTTT
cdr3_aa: CASSPGTAGNSPLHF

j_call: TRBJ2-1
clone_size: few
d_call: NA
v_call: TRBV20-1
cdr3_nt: TGCAGTGCCGGCGAGGGATCCTACAATGAGCAGTTCTTC
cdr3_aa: CSAGEGSYNEQFF

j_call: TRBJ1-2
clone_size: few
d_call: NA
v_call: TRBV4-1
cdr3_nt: TGCGCCAGCAGCCAAGATCCAGGGAATGGCTACACCTTC
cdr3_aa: CASSQDPGNGYTF

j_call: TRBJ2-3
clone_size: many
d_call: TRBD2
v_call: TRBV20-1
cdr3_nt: TGCAGTGCAAATAGCGGGGGGATTACTAGCACAGATACGCAGTATTTT
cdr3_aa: CSANSGGITSTDTQYF

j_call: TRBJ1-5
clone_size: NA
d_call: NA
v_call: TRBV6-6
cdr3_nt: TGTGCCAGCAGTCTTCAGGGCTTGGGGCAGCCCCAGCATTTT
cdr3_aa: CASSLQGLGQPQHF

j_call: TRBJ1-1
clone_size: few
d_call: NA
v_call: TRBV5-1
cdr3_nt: TGCGCCAGCAGCCAGACAGTGAACACTGAAGCTTTCTTT
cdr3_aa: CASSQTVNTEAFF

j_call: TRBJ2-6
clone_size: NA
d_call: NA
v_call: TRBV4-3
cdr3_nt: TGCGCCAGCAGCCAAGTACAGGGCTCTTCCTCTGGGGCCAACGTCCTGACTTTC
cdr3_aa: CASSQVQGSSSGANVLTF

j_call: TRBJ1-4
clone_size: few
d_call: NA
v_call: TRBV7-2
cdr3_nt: TGTGCCAGCAGCTCCCGTCAGGGGTCAAAACTGTTTTTT
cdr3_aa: CASSSRQGSKLFF

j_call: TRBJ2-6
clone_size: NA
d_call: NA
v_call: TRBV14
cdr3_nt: TGTGCCAGCAGCCAAGTTGGGACAAGTCCGGTATGGGGGGCCAACGTCCTGACTTTC
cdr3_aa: CASSQVGTSPVWGANVLTF

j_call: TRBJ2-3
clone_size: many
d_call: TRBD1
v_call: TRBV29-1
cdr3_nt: TGCAGCGGTTCCGGGACAGGGCGAGATACGCAGTATTTT
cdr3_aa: CSGSGTGRDTQYF

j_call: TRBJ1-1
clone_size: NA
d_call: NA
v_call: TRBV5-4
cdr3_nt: TGTGCCAGCAGCGTCGGATCTGGCAGGCAGCTCGAAGCTTTCTTT
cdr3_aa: CASSVGSGRQLEAFF

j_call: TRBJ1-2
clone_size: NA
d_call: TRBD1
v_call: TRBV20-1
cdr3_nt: TGCAGTGCTAGCGCGACAGGGGGGACGGGCTATGGCTACACCTTC
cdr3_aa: CSASATGGTGYGYTF

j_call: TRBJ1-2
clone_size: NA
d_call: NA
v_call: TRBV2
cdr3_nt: TGTGCCAGCAGTGAAAGGCAATGGCCCGGCAGTGACTATGGCTACACCTTC
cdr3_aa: CASSERQWPGSDYGYTF

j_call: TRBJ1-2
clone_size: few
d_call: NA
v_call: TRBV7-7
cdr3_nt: TGTGCTAGCACCCCATTAACAGGGCGAGGGTTTTACACCTTC
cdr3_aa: CASTPLTGRGFYTF

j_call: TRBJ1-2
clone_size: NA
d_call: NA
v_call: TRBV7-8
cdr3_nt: TGTGCCAGCAGCCCAACGGTCCATAACTATGGCTACACCTTC
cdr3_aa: CASSPTVHNYGYTF

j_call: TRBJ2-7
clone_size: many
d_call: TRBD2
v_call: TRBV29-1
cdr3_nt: TGCAGCGCCCTGGTAGCGGGGGGGCAGCAGTACTTC
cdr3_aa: CSALVAGGQQYF

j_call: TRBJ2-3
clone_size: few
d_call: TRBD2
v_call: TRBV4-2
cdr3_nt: TGTGCCAGCAGCCAAAGGAGGACTAGCGGGGCAAAAGATACGCAGTATTTT
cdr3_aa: CASSQRRTSGAKDTQYF

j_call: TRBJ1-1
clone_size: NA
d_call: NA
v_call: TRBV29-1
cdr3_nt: TGCAGCGTTGAACAGGGGTTGAACACTGAAGCTTTCTTT
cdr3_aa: CSVEQGLNTEAFF

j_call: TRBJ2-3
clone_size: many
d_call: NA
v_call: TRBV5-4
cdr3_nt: TGTGCCAGCGGACGCACAGATACGCAGTATTTT
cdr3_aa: CASGRTDTQYF

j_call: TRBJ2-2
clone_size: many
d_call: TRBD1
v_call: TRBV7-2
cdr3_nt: TGTGCCAGCAGCCGGGACAGGGTGACCGGGGAGCTGTTTTTT
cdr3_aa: CASSRDRVTGELFF

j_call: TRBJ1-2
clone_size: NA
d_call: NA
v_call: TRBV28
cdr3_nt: TGTGCCAGCATTGCCGGGACATCAAACGGCTACACCTTC
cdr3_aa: CASIAGTSNGYTF

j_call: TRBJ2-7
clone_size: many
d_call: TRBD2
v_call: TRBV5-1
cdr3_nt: TGCGCCAGCAGCCGGGAGGGCGGGAACTACTACGAGCAGTACTTC
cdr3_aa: CASSREGGNYYEQYF

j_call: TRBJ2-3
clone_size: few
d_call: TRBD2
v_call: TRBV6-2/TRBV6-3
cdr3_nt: TGTGCCAGCAGTTCCCGACTAGCGGGGAAGATAGATACGCAGTATTTT
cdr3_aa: CASSSRLAGKIDTQYF

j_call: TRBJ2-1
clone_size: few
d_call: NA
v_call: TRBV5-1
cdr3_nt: TGCGCCAGCAGCTTGTCGGGCAGGGCGGGCAATGAGCAGTTCTTC
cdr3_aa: CASSLSGRAGNEQFF

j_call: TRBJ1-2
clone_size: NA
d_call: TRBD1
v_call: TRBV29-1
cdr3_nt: TGCAGCGTTGAAGAGGACAGGGTGTATGGCTACACCTTC
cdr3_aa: CSVEEDRVYGYTF

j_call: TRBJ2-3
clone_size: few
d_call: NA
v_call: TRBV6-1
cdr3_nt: TGTGCCAGCAGTGAAGATAGGGCAGATACGCAGTATTTT
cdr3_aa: CASSEDRADTQYF

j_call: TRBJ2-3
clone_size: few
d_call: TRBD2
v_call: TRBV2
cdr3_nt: TGTGCCAGCAGTGCCCTAGCGGGGGGCGTCACAGATACGCAGTATTTT
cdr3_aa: CASSALAGGVTDTQYF

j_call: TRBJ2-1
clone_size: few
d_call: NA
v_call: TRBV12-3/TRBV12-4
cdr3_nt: TGTGCCAGCAGGACTAGCAGGGGGGAGCAGTTCTTC
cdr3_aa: CASRTSRGEQFF

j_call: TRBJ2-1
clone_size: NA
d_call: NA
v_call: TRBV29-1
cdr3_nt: TGCAGCGTTGAAGCCCACGCGGGGTACAATGAGCAGTTCTTC
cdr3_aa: CSVEAHAGYNEQFF